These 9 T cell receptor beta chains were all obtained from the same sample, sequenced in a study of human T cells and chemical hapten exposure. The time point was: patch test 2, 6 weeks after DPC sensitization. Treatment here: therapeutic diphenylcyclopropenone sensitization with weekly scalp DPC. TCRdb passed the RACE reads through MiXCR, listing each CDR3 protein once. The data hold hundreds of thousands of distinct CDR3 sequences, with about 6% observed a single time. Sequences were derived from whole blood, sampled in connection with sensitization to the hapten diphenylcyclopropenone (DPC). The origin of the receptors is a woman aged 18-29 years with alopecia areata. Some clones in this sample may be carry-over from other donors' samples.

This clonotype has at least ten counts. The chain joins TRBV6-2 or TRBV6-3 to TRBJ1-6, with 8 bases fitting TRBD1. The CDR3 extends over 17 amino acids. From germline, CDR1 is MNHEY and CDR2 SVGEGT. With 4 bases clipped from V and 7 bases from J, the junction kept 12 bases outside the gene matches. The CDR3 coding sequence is TGTGCCAGCAGTTTCCGCTTTAACAGGGGGAAGAATTCACCCCTCCACTTT. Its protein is CASSFRFNRGKNSPLHF.

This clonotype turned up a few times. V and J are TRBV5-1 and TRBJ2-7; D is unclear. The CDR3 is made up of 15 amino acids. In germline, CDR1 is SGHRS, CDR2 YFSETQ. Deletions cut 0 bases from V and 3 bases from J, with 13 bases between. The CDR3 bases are TGCGCCAGCAGCTTGGGGACCGCCACTTTCTACGAGCAGTACTTC. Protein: CASSLGTATFYEQYF. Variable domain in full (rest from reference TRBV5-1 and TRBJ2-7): KAGVTQTPRYLIKTRGQQVTLSCSPISGHRSVSWYQQTPGQGLQFLFEYFSETQRNKGNFPGRFSGRQFSNSRSEMNVSTLELGDSALYLCASSLGTATFYEQYFGPGTRLTVT.

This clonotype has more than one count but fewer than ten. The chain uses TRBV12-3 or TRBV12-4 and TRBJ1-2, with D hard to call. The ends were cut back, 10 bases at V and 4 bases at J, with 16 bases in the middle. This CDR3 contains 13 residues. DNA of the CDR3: TGTGCCACCCGACCGGACGGGCGCTATGGCTACACCTTC. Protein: CATRPDGRYGYTF.

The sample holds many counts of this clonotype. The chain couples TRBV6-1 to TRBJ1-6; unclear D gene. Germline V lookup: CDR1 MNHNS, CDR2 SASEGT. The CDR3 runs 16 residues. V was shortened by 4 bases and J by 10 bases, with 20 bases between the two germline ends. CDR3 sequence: CASSATVETPSSPLHF. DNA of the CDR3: TGTGCCAGCAGTGCGACCGTCGAGACCCCCAGCTCACCCCTCCACTTT.

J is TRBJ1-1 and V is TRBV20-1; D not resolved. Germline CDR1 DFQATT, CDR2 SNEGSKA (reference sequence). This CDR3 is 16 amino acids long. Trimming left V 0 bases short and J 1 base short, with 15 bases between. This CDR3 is CSARDLEAAWNTEAFF. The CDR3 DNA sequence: TGCAGTGCTAGAGATCTGGAAGCAGCTTGGAACACTGAAGCTTTCTTT.

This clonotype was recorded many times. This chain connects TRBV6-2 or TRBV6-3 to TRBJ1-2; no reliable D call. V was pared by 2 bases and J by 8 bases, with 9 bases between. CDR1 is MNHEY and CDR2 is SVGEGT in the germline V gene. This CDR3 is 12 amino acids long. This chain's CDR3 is CASSYVDKGYTF. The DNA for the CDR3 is TGTGCCAGCAGTTACGTTGACAAGGGCTACACCTTC.

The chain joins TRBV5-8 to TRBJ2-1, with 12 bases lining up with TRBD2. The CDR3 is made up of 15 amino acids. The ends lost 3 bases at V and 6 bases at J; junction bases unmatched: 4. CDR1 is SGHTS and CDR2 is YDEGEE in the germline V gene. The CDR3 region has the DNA TGTGCCAGCAGCTCTCGACTAGCGGGGGTCAATGAGCAGTTCTTC. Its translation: CASSSRLAGVNEQFF.

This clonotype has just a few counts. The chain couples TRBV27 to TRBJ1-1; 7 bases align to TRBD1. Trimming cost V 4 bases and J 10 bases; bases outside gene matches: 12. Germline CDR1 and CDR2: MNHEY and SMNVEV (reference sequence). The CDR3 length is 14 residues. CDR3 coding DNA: TGTGCCAGCAGTTCCGCCAACAACAGGGGCTCAGCTTTCTTT. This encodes CASSSANNRGSAFF.

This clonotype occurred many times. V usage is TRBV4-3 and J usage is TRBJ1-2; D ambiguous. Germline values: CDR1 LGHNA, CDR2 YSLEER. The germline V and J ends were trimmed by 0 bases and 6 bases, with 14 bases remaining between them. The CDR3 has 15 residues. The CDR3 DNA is TGCGCCAGCAGCCAAGATAACGGCAGGTCGAATGGCTACACCTTC. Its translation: CASSQDNGRSNGYTF.